A single sample is the source of the 20 T cell receptor beta chains below, sequenced in a study of T-cell reconstitution after alpha-beta-depleted transplantation in children. TCRbeta library preparation incorporated unique molecular identifiers. MiXCR, applied by TCRdb to the PCR reads, yields one record per CDR3 protein. This sample yields about 580,000 distinct CDR3 sequences, of which roughly 24% are seen a single time; roughly 15% belongs to the top ten. This specimen was PBMCs, mostly from graft donor cells, taken 360 days after TCRalphabeta/CD19-depleted stem cell transplant. The source is a boy younger than two who had a stem cell transplant for acute myeloid leukemia, so the T cells may come from the graft donor.

In its sample, this clonotype was seen a few times. The rearrangement uses TRBV20-1 and TRBJ2-3; D perhaps matches TRBD2 (5 bases). Germline-derived CDR1 and CDR2 are DFQATT and SNEGSKA (reference sequence). With 7 bases removed from V and 8 bases from J, the gap between germline ends came to 22 bases. The CDR3 contains 14 residues. The CDR3 here is CSVIMSGSVATQYF. The CDR3 region has the DNA TGCAGTGTAATAATGTCGGGGAGTGTGGCTACGCAGTATTTT.

This clonotype turned up a few times. The chain links TRBV20-1 to TRBJ2-3, with D perhaps matching TRBD2 (7 bases). V gave up 6 bases and J gave up 2 bases, with 15 bases separating them. The CDR3 is made up of 14 amino acids. CDR1 and CDR2 from the germline V gene are DFQATT and SNEGSKA (reference sequence). CDR3 in amino acids: CSAVGGPNTDTQYF. The CDR3 DNA sequence: TGCAGTGCCGTCGGGGGGCCTAACACAGATACGCAGTATTTT.

This clonotype was picked up a small number of times. The CDR3 sequence: CASTLASTDTQYF. DNA of the CDR3: TGTGCCAGCACGCTCGCCAGCACAGATACGCAGTATTTT. The rearrangement links TRBV25-1 to TRBJ2-3; D call uncertain. Deletions cut 7 bases from V and 0 bases from J, with 8 bases between. CDR3 size: 13 residues. Germline CDR1 is MGHDK and CDR2 is SYGVNS. Using reference TRBV25-1 and TRBJ2-3 for the parts outside the CDR3, the full variable domain is EADIYQTPRYLVIGTGKKITLECSQTMGHDKMYWYQQDPGMELHLIHYSYGVNSTEKGDLSSESTVSRIRTEHFPLTLESARPSHTSQYLCASTLASTDTQYFGPGTRLTVL.

This clonotype occurred a few times. The gene calls are TRBV12-3 or TRBV12-4 and TRBJ1-5; 8 positions match TRBD1. V shed 6 bases, J shed 3 bases, and the junction held 7 bases outside the gene matches. This CDR3 region has 15 residues. The chain's CDR3 is CASRADRVTNQPQHF. CDR3 nucleotides: TGTGCCAGCAGGGCGGACAGGGTCACCAATCAGCCCCAGCATTTT.

This clonotype was found a few times. The genes are TRBV4-2 and TRBJ2-7; D ambiguous. From germline, CDR1 is LGHNA and CDR2 YNFKEQ. V was trimmed by 0 bases and J by 4 bases, leaving 10 bases between them. The CDR3 is 14 residues long. The CDR3 loop is CASSQDFGSYEQYV. The CDR3 DNA follows: TGTGCCAGCAGCCAAGATTTCGGCTCGTACGAGCAGTACGTC.

This clonotype showed up just a few times. This CDR3 is CASRHRGLNTEAFF. The CDR3 region has the DNA TGTGCCAGCAGGCACAGGGGGTTGAACACTGAAGCTTTCTTT. The chain uses TRBV3-1 and TRBJ1-1; 8 bases map to TRBD1. Per the germline V gene, CDR1 is LGHDT and CDR2 is YNNKEL (reference sequence). The CDR3 is 14 amino acids. Trimming at V came to 6 bases and at J to 0 bases, leaving 3 bases not matched to a gene.

This clonotype was picked up many times. The V gene is TRBV3-1, the J gene TRBJ2-1; the match to TRBD2 covers 7 bases. Trimming cost V 4 bases and J 4 bases; bases outside gene matches: 7. CDR1 is LGHDT, CDR2 YNNKEL, per germline (reference sequence). The CDR3 totals 15 residues. CDR3 coding DNA: TGTGCCAGCAGCCCGGGGGGAACCCCATACAATGAGCAGTTCTTC. Protein product: CASSPGGTPYNEQFF.

This clonotype was counted between two and nine times. The rearrangement links TRBV6-5 to TRBJ2-7, with 9 positions matching TRBD1. CDR1 is MNHEY, CDR2 SVGAGI, per germline. The junction had 13 bases not matched to a gene; V was cut back by 1 base and J by 3 bases. This CDR3 comprises 18 residues. The CDR3 spells CASSYLGQGNPPYYEQYF. The CDR3 DNA reads TGTGCCAGCAGTTACTTGGGACAGGGAAACCCACCCTACTACGAGCAGTACTTC.

The gene calls are TRBV10-2 and TRBJ2-1; no clear D gene. The length of the CDR3 is 14 residues. Trimming pared 6 bases from V and 4 bases from J, leaving 13 bases between. The V gene's germline CDR1 is WSHSY and CDR2 SAAADI. The DNA of the CDR3 is TGCGCCAGCAGCTGGACGGAAAGTTACAATGAGCAGTTCTTC. It yields the protein CASSWTESYNEQFF.

This clonotype has only a few counts. The J gene is TRBJ1-2, the V gene TRBV27, with 8 nucleotides matching TRBD1. The junction had 6 bases not matched to a gene; V was cut back by 10 bases and J by 2 bases. The germline V gene encodes CDR1 MNHEY and CDR2 SMNVEV (reference sequence). CDR3 length: 13 residues. The CDR3 bases are TGTGCCACTGCGGGACAGGCGAACTATGGCTACACCTTC. It yields the protein CATAGQANYGYTF.

The J gene is TRBJ2-7, the V gene TRBV20-1; D may be TRBD1 (6 bases). V dropped 5 bases and J dropped 3 bases, with 20 bases sitting between them. The CDR3 length is 15 residues. CDR1 DFQATT and CDR2 SNEGSKA come from the germline V gene (reference sequence). CDR3 coding DNA: TGCAGTGCTTGTACTGGGGGCGACCCCAACTACGAGCAGTACTTC. Protein: CSACTGGDPNYEQYF.

This clonotype was seen more than once but under ten times. The chain uses TRBV12-3 or TRBV12-4 and TRBJ2-3; D is unresolved. V lost 3 bases and J lost 6, with 13 bases in between. The CDR3 sequence is 14 residues long. CDR3: CASSFGPGFDTQYF. The DNA of the CDR3 is TGTGCCAGCAGTTTTGGCCCCGGTTTCGATACGCAGTATTTT.

This clonotype was counted many times. The chain combines TRBV9 with TRBJ2-7, with D tentatively TRBD1 (6 bases). Trimming pared 0 bases from V and 1 base from J, leaving 11 bases between. The germline gives CDR1 SGDLS, CDR2 YYNGEE. This CDR3 has 15 residues. Written as DNA, the CDR3 is TGTGCCAGCAGCGTAGATTCTACAGGGTCCTACGAGCAGTACTTC. Encoded protein: CASSVDSTGSYEQYF.

This clonotype was counted at least ten times. The chain employs TRBV27 and TRBJ1-5; 8 bases line up with TRBD1. CDR1 and CDR2 from the germline V gene are MNHEY and SMNVEV (reference sequence). V gave up 4 bases and J gave up 3 bases; unmatched junction bases: 8. This CDR3 comprises 16 residues. CDR3 coding DNA: TGTGCCAGCAGTTCACGGACAGGGTTGTTCAATCAGCCCCAGCATTTT. Encoded protein: CASSSRTGLFNQPQHF.

The CDR3 nucleotides are TGTGCCAGCACAAGAGAATTAGGGACCCAGTACTTC. Its protein product is CASTRELGTQYF. The chain employs TRBV6-1 and TRBJ2-5; no definite D call. Germline V gene data show CDR1 as MNHNS and CDR2 as SASEGT. Deletions cut 7 bases from V and 7 bases from J, with 13 bases between. The CDR3 has 12 residues.

The chain links TRBV20-1 to TRBJ2-3; 8 nucleotides match TRBD1. The germline V gene encodes CDR1 DFQATT and CDR2 SNEGSKA (reference sequence). Trimming at V came to 5 bases and at J to 0 bases, leaving 4 bases not matched to a gene. The CDR3 contains 14 residues. The chain's CDR3 is CSARRTGSTDTQYF. CDR3 nucleotide sequence: TGCAGTGCTCGACGGACAGGGAGCACAGATACGCAGTATTTT.

The chain carries TRBV10-3 and TRBJ2-3; D is unclear. Germline lookup yields CDR1 ENHRY and CDR2 SYGVKD. Trimming stripped 0 bases from V and 1 base from J, with 5 bases between. The CDR3 is made up of 14 amino acids. The CDR3 sequence: CAISESKGTDTQYF. CDR3 nucleotide sequence: TGTGCCATCAGTGAGTCGAAGGGCACAGATACGCAGTATTTT.

This clonotype was seen many times. The rearrangement joins TRBV15 to TRBJ2-5, with D possibly TRBD2 on 6 matching bases. The CDR3 loop spans 13 amino acids. Looked up from germline, CDR1 is LNHNV and CDR2 is YYDKDF (reference sequence). Trimming removed 0 bases at V and 5 bases at J, with 7 bases between. CDR3 bases: TGTGCCACCAGCAGAGATCGGGGGGAGACCCAGTACTTC. This translates into CATSRDRGETQYF.

This clonotype has a single count. The chain carries TRBV28 and TRBJ2-1, with D perhaps matching TRBD2 (5 bases). CDR3 length: 15 amino acids. CDR1 MDHEN and CDR2 SYDVKM come from the germline V gene. Between the trimmed V and J ends, which lost 2 bases and 3 bases, there was a span of 11 bases. The CDR3 bases are TGTGCCAGCAGTTTAGCCGGGGAGCGCTACAATGAGCAGTTCTTC. Translated: CASSLAGERYNEQFF.

The chain joins TRBV7-9 to TRBJ2-3; D not resolved. The CDR3 has 17 amino acids. The germline CDR1 and CDR2 sequences are SEHNR and FQNEAQ (reference sequence). With 1 base removed from V and 0 bases from J, the gap between germline ends came to 14 bases. The CDR3 here is CASSLGRTASSTDTQYF. In DNA, the CDR3 is TGTGCCAGCAGCTTAGGCAGGACGGCTTCGAGCACAGATACGCAGTATTTT.